This T cell receptor (beta chain) was captured in a study of OX40 agonist ivuxolimab in advanced cancers. Study-level information: Three patients, one with hepatocellular carcinoma and two with cutaneous melanoma, achieved partial responses.

This table comes from immunoSEQ multiplex PCR, and its TCRdb copy is limited to in-frame clones, with some not included. Among 37,000 or so clones, about 80% were seen once, and the ten largest hold about a fifth. This CDR3 has 14 amino acids. Trimming took 3 bases from V and 8 from J; bases not matched to a gene: 8. Germline CDR1 and CDR2: SNHLY and FYNNEI. This receptor was obtained from an adult with an advanced solid tumor such as melanoma, head and neck, liver or kidney cancer. This specimen consisted of CD4+ or CD8+ T cells sorted from blood, obtained in a trial of the OX40 agonist ivuxolimab. This chain uses TRBV2 with TRBJ2-3, with 7 bases that match TRBD1. The CDR3 DNA sequence: TGTGCCAGCAGTGACAGGGGGACACTAATTACGCAGTATTTT. Encoded protein: CASSDRGTLITQYF.